The clone carrying this T cell receptor beta chain was seen at least ten times. The data stem from a study of T cells in Graves' hyperthyroidism and ophthalmopathy. The CDR3 regions of TCR beta were amplified from RNA transcripts. When the TCR CDR3 underwent first-round RT-PCR, the HTBI primer set was used. Each CDR3 protein gets one entry after TCRdb re-called the multiplex PCR reads with MiXCR. Among about 520,000 distinct CDR3 sequences listed, roughly 20% were seen once. V lost 0 bases and J 0 bases, leaving 11 bases between the germline ends. There are 16 residues in the CDR3. Germline CDR1 and CDR2: SGHAT and FQNNGV.

This chain connects TRBV11-2 to TRBJ1-2, with a weak D call TRBD1 (5 bases). Sequences were obtained from blood. The receptor was derived from a man between 18 and 35 years old with Graves' hyperthyroidism. CDR3 amino acids: CASSLDGRQPNYGYTF. The CDR3 DNA is TGTGCCAGCAGCTTAGATGGGAGACAGCCTAACTATGGCTACACCTTC.